The clone carrying this T cell receptor beta chain was seen a handful of times. This entry is derived from a study of blood T cells in healthy people across ages. The germline CDR1 and CDR2 sequences are KGHSH and LQKENI. This CDR3 comprises 15 residues. V was pared by 3 bases and J by 0 bases, with 9 bases between. The authors ran a second PCR of about 6 to 11 cycles using a sample-barcoded 5' primer and a J-beta primer mix. Using its own MiXCR run on the 5' RACE reads, TCRdb lists one record per CDR3 protein. The sample includes approximately 780,000 distinct CDR3 sequences, approximately 24% of them seen just once. These same records also appear under a second study, on T cells of mothers and their children. That source notes: A few healthy Caucasian mothers, along with their six children, were the donors. Mothers and children who were related shared slightly more overlap than unrelated pairs, but not significantly more.

The chain combines TRBV18 with TRBJ1-3, with a weak D call TRBD1 (5 bases). The sequenced material came from blood. The TCR sequence derives from a boy between 10 and 17 years old in good health. CDR3 sequence reads: CASSPRGSSGNTIYF. The CDR3 DNA reads TGTGCCAGCTCACCCCGGGGCTCCTCTGGAAACACCATATATTTT.